This record covers a single TCR beta chain. These data originate in a study of T cells after posttransplantation cyclophosphamide. The naive gate required viable CD3+CD4+ or CD3+CD8+ cells with CCR7+CD45RA+CD45RO-CD95-CD27+CD28+ phenotype. Libraries were prepared by immunoSEQ multiplex PCR; TCRdb keeps only in-frame clonotypes and omits some of them. The data show roughly 7,200 clones, about 98% seen once. This CDR3 is 17 amino acids long. The V and J ends lost 0 bases and 4 bases, in that order; junction bases with no gene match: 5. CDR1 and CDR2 from the germline V gene are SGHVS and FNYEAQ. The clonotype originates from a woman under 40 in good health and a related stem cell transplant donor. V gene TRBV7-6 combines with J gene TRBJ2-1; TRBD2 agrees at 11 bases. Sample: naive CD8+ T cells sorted from PBMCs. The DNA for the CDR3 is TGTGCCAGCAGCTTAGCCCTAGCGGGGGGCGTATACAATGAGCAGTTCTTC. Residues: CASSLALAGGVYNEQFF.